This paragraph covers one TCR beta chain sequence. The antigen is not known. Each CDR3 protein gets one entry after TCRdb re-called the RT-PCR reads with MiXCR. Here the sample spans around 750,000 distinct CDR3 sequences, 21% being singletons. This entry comes from a study of response to subunit inactivated influenza vaccine. Study results and caveats: New T cells are recruited in small numbers by each seasonal influenza vaccination, according to the authors' suggestion.

Trimming cost V 0 bases and J 0 bases, with 7 bases left between them. The CDR3 contains 14 residues. CDR1 is SGDLS and CDR2 is YYNGEE in the germline V gene. This clonotype was obtained from a man over 45 who received an inactivated influenza vaccine. The chain combines TRBV9 with TRBJ2-7; no reliable D call. This material consisted of PBMCs from blood, taken roughly 5 days after vaccination. In DNA, the CDR3 is TGTGCCAGCAGCGTAGACTGGCACTCCTACGAGCAGTACTTC. It translates to CASSVDWHSYEQYF. Complete variable domain (other parts from reference TRBV9 and TRBJ2-7): DSGVTQTPKHLITATGQRVTLRCSPRSGDLSVYWYQQSLDQGLQFLIQYYNGEERAKGNILERFSAQQFPDLHSELNLSSLELGDSALYFCASSVDWHSYEQYFGPGTRLTVT.